This is a list of T cell receptor beta chains from one sample in a study of T cells after yellow fever vaccination. TCRdb analysed the 5' RACE reads with MiXCR anew, one entry per CDR3 protein. The repertoire includes around 350,000 distinct CDR3 sequences, roughly 12% of them detected once, and roughly 18% sits in the top ten. The sequences come from PBMCs, collected on the day of the first yellow fever vaccination. The receptors stem from a young man who received the YFV17D yellow fever vaccine. Each CDR3 is given with its conserved first and last residue. The order of the fields is J gene, D gene, clone size, V gene, CDR3 DNA, CDR3 protein. D genes are given only for firm matches. The size entry is marked missing in some rows and otherwise reads once, few, many or a size class.

j_call: TRBJ1-1; d_call: NA; clone_size: NA; v_call: TRBV5-5; cdr3_nt: TGTGCCAGCAGCTTGAACCCCACAGCGTTCAATGAAGCTTTCTTT; cdr3_aa: CASSLNPTAFNEAFF
j_call: TRBJ1-2; d_call: NA; clone_size: NA; v_call: TRBV3-1; cdr3_nt: TGTGCCAGCAGCCGCACCCGGGACTATGGCTACACCTTC; cdr3_aa: CASSRTRDYGYTF
j_call: TRBJ2-7; d_call: NA; clone_size: many; v_call: TRBV10-3; cdr3_nt: TGTGCCATCAAGGGGAACCAGGCCTACGAGCAGTACTTC; cdr3_aa: CAIKGNQAYEQYF
j_call: TRBJ1-3; d_call: NA; clone_size: few; v_call: TRBV29-1; cdr3_nt: TGCAGCGTTGAGACGGACTCTGGAAACACCATATATTTT; cdr3_aa: CSVETDSGNTIYF
j_call: TRBJ2-7; d_call: NA; clone_size: NA; v_call: TRBV12-3/TRBV12-4; cdr3_nt: TGTGCCAGCAGTTTTGAGGGTTTGGGAGCCTACGAGCAGTACTTC; cdr3_aa: CASSFEGLGAYEQYF
j_call: TRBJ2-3; d_call: NA; clone_size: few; v_call: TRBV21-1; cdr3_nt: TGTGCCAGCAGCAAAGCGGTTGGGGATACGCAGTATTTT; cdr3_aa: CASSKAVGDTQYF
j_call: TRBJ2-6; d_call: TRBD1; clone_size: NA; v_call: TRBV11-1; cdr3_nt: TGTGCCAGCAGGGTTCGACAGGGGGCTTTCGATCGGATTTCTGGGGCCAACGTCCTGACTTTC; cdr3_aa: CASRVRQGAFDRISGANVLTF
j_call: TRBJ2-7; d_call: NA; clone_size: few; v_call: TRBV7-3; cdr3_nt: TGTGCCAGCAGCTTAACAGGACAGCGCGAGCAGTACTTC; cdr3_aa: CASSLTGQREQYF
j_call: TRBJ2-7; d_call: TRBD1; clone_size: NA; v_call: TRBV7-9; cdr3_nt: TGTGCCAGCAGCTTTGGGGACAGGGGCATTTGGTACGAGCAGTACTTC; cdr3_aa: CASSFGDRGIWYEQYF
j_call: TRBJ1-1; d_call: NA; clone_size: NA; v_call: TRBV10-3; cdr3_nt: TGTGCCATCAGTGTAGGGGGGACGAACACTGAAGCTTTCTTT; cdr3_aa: CAISVGGTNTEAFF
j_call: TRBJ1-1; d_call: NA; clone_size: NA; v_call: TRBV7-7; cdr3_nt: TGTGCTAGCAGCTCCGCTCCCCAGAACACTGAAGCTTTCTTT; cdr3_aa: CASSSAPQNTEAFF
j_call: TRBJ1-2; d_call: TRBD1; clone_size: once; v_call: TRBV7-2; cdr3_nt: TGTGCCAGCAGCTTAGTCTCTTCGACAGGGGGCTATGGCTACACCTTC; cdr3_aa: CASSLVSSTGGYGYTF
j_call: TRBJ1-5; d_call: NA; clone_size: NA; v_call: TRBV5-8; cdr3_nt: TGTGCCAGCAGCTTGCGTTCATCTTCCTATAGCAATCAGCCCCAGCATTTT; cdr3_aa: CASSLRSSSYSNQPQHF
j_call: TRBJ2-2; d_call: TRBD2; clone_size: NA; v_call: TRBV4-1; cdr3_nt: TGCGCCAGCAGCCAAGAGAGGCTAGCGGGGGATGACACCGGGGAGCTGTTTTTT; cdr3_aa: CASSQERLAGDDTGELFF
j_call: TRBJ1-2; d_call: NA; clone_size: few; v_call: TRBV5-1; cdr3_nt: TGCGCCAGCAGCTTGGGTCTCTACAGCTATGATGGCTACACCTTC; cdr3_aa: CASSLGLYSYDGYTF
j_call: TRBJ2-5; d_call: NA; clone_size: many; v_call: TRBV3-1; cdr3_nt: TGTGCCAGCAGCCTACAGTGGACCCAGTACTTC; cdr3_aa: CASSLQWTQYF
j_call: TRBJ2-1; d_call: NA; clone_size: few; v_call: TRBV29-1; cdr3_nt: TGCAGCGTTGGTGGCTCCTACAATGAGCAGTTCTTC; cdr3_aa: CSVGGSYNEQFF